This T cell receptor (beta chain) was documented in a study of cytomegalovirus exposure and HLA in healthy donors. Study-wide results and caveats: The authors enumerated roughly 160 TCR beta chains as linked to cytomegalovirus. A subsequent analysis found that TCR clusters from the first cohort also tended to co-occur in the 130 or so validation repertoires, with about 95% of cluster scores above 0. It was reportedly the case that the classifier diagnosed cytomegalovirus status with high specificity and sensitivity.

Note on this clone: Its antigen is not known.

The CDR3 loop spans 14 amino acids. CDR1 is SGHNT and CDR2 is YYREEE in the germline V gene (reference sequence). Trimming stripped 6 bases from V and 6 bases from J, with 19 bases between. Sequencing was performed with immunoSEQ multiplex PCR; in TCRdb, only in-frame clones are kept and a portion is missing. The table lists 150,000 to 200,000 clones, more than 65% of them singletons. This TCR was sampled from a woman aged 30 to 39 in good health and CMV-seropositive. The specimen was PBMCs. This rearrangement joins TRBV5-4 to TRBJ2-7; weak D call: TRBD2 (5 bases). This chain's CDR3 is CASNSGLPTSEQYF. In nucleotides, the CDR3 is TGTGCCAGCAATTCAGGACTTCCTACTAGCGAGCAGTACTTC.